This note documents a single T cell receptor (beta chain) sequence. The target antigen is unknown. This specimen comes from a study of T cells in localized non-small cell lung cancer. Sequencing used immunoSEQ multiplex PCR; TCRdb keeps in-frame clones, though not all of them. The data show around 24,000 clones, approximately 88% seen once. The germline V gene has CDR1 SGHTA and CDR2 FQGNSA. This CDR3 region has 16 residues. V shed 0 bases and J 4 bases; nucleotides not matched to a gene: 8. Whole-study results and caveats: Elevated circulating T cell density in blood was associated with longer overall survival.

The sequence was collected from a man aged 40 to 69 with stage I squamous cell lung carcinoma. The chain is built from TRBV7-2 and TRBJ2-7; 8 bases match TRBD2. The starting material was peripheral blood, obtained before any cancer treatment. The CDR3, as DNA: TGTGCCAGCAGCTTAGCGTTAGCGGGGAACCCTTACGAGCAGTACTTC. It specifies CASSLALAGNPYEQYF.